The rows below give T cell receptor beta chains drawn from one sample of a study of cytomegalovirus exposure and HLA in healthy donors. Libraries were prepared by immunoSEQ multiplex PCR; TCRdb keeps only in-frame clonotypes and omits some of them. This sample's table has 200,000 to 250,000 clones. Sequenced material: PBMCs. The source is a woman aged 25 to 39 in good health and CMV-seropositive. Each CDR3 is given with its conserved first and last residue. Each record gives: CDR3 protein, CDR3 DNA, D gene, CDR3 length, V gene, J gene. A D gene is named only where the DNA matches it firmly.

CASTPGQGIHGYTF,TGTGCCAGCACCCCGGGACAGGGAATACATGGCTACACCTTC,TRBD1,14,TRBV2,TRBJ1-2
CASSRQSPRLADIYEQYF,TGTGCCAGCAGCCGCCAATCCCCTAGACTAGCGGACATCTACGAGCAGTACTTC,TRBD2,18,TRBV4-2,TRBJ2-7
CASSLRFPSSYNEQFF,TGTGCCAGCAGCTTACGATTCCCGAGCTCCTACAATGAGCAGTTCTTC,-,16,TRBV4-2,TRBJ2-1
CATSLSEGTEAFF,TGTGCCACCAGCTTATCGGAGGGCACTGAAGCTTTCTTT,-,13,TRBV15,TRBJ1-1
CSVGDNSGNTIYF,TGCAGCGTTGGTGACAACTCTGGAAACACCATATATTTT,-,13,TRBV29-1,TRBJ1-3
CASSSRANSPLHF,TGTGCCAGCAGTTCCAGGGCCAATTCACCCCTCCACTTT,-,13,TRBV6-5,TRBJ1-6
CASSPPGSSQPQHF,TGTGCCAGCAGCCCCCCCGGTTCTAGTCAGCCCCAGCATTTT,-,14,TRBV7-2,TRBJ1-5
CASTRDRGSYEQYF,TGTGCCAGCACCAGGGACAGGGGCTCCTACGAGCAGTACTTC,TRBD1,14,TRBV11-3,TRBJ2-7
CASSLGMGRENTGELFF,TGCGCCAGCAGCTTGGGCATGGGCAGGGAGAACACCGGGGAGCTGTTTTTT,-,17,TRBV5-1,TRBJ2-2
CAWSRGGASSYEQYF,TGTGCCTGGAGTCGTGGCGGGGCGAGCTCCTACGAGCAGTACTTC,-,15,TRBV30,TRBJ2-7
CASSMWTGGYGYTF,TGTGCCAGTAGTATGTGGACAGGGGGCTATGGCTACACCTTC,TRBD1,14,TRBV19,TRBJ1-2
CASSLLSADMGNEKLFF,TGTGCCAGCAGCTTACTTTCAGCGGATATGGGGAATGAAAAACTGTTTTTT,-,17,TRBV7-8,TRBJ1-4
CAWSGPEREGSNEQFF,TGTGCCTGGAGTGGCCCGGAGCGGGAGGGCTCCAATGAGCAGTTCTTC,TRBD2,16,TRBV30,TRBJ2-1
CASSGQGASEAFF,TGTGCCAGCAGCGGACAGGGGGCGAGTGAAGCTTTCTTT,TRBD1,13,TRBV9,TRBJ1-1
CASSQGLAGTDTQYF,TGTGCCAGCAGCCAAGGACTAGCGGGTACAGATACGCAGTATTTT,TRBD2,15,TRBV5-4,TRBJ2-3
CASSLSELTEAFF,TGTGCCAGCAGCTTATCTGAGCTCACTGAAGCTTTCTTT,-,13,TRBV7-2,TRBJ1-1
CAIAAESGGSYNEQFF,TGTGCCATCGCAGCAGAGAGCGGAGGTTCCTACAATGAGCAGTTCTTC,-,16,TRBV10-3,TRBJ2-1
CAISESRLAGGLGELFF,TGTGCCATCAGTGAGTCGAGACTAGCGGGGGGGCTCGGGGAGCTGTTTTTT,TRBD2,17,TRBV10-3,TRBJ2-2
CASSSTGGRFGAGANVLTF,TGTGCCAGCAGCTCAACCGGGGGACGGTTCGGAGCTGGGGCCAACGTCCTGACTTTC,-,19,TRBV7-9,TRBJ2-6
CASSFDGRHGELFF,TGCGCCAGCAGCTTCGACGGGAGGCACGGGGAGCTGTTTTTT,TRBD2,14,TRBV5-1,TRBJ2-2
CASSKTTGRYSYEQYF,TGTGCCAGTAGTAAGACTACAGGGCGCTACTCCTACGAGCAGTACTTC,-,16,TRBV19,TRBJ2-7
CASSLTGTEYNEQFF,TGCGCCAGCAGCCTCACCGGGACAGAGTACAATGAGCAGTTCTTC,TRBD1,15,TRBV5-1,TRBJ2-1
CATSNRAGYKAEAFF,TGTGCCACCAGCAACCGGGCGGGGTATAAGGCTGAAGCTTTCTTT,-,15,TRBV19,TRBJ1-1
CASSLSTGVAGELFF,TGCGCCAGCAGCCTTTCGACAGGGGTAGCCGGGGAGCTGTTTTTT,TRBD1,15,TRBV4-3,TRBJ2-2